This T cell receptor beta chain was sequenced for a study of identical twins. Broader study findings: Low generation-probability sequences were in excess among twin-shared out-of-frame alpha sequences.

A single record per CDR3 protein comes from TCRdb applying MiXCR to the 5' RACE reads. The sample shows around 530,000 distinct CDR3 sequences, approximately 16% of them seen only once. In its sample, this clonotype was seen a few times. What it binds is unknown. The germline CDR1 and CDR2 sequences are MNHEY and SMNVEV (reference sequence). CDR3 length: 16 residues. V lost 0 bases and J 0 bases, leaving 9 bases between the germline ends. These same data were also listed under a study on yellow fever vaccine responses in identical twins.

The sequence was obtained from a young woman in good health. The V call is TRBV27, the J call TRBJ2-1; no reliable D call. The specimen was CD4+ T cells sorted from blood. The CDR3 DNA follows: TGTGCCAGCAGTTTATCGTTCGTACCCTCCTACAATGAGCAGTTCTTC. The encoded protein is CASSLSFVPSYNEQFF.